The 25 T cell receptor beta chains presented below share a single source sample, sequenced in a study of T-cell memory formation after mild COVID-19. MiXCR, run by TCRdb on the 5' RACE reads, gives a single entry per CDR3 protein. The sample carries about 7,400 distinct CDR3 sequences, 30% to 40% recorded once. The specimen sequenced was PBMCs or a T cell subset sorted from them (not recorded which). The source is an adult woman who had mild COVID-19 (a few samples of this study predate the infection). Cell type and time point are not known.

This clonotype has a count of ten or more. The rearrangement uses TRBV7-8 and TRBJ2-3; TRBD2 matches 10 bases. Germline CDR1 is SGHVS and CDR2 is FQNEAQ. The CDR3 runs 19 residues. After removal of 5 bases from V and 0 bases from J, the junction contained 14 bases not matched to a gene. The CDR3 sequence is CASSQAGGPKRPSTDTQYF. Written as DNA, the CDR3 is TGTGCCAGCAGCCAAGCGGGGGGGCCGAAACGACCTAGCACAGATACGCAGTATTTT.

This clonotype was recorded many times. The chain carries TRBV6-6 and TRBJ2-7; 9 bases are shared with TRBD1. This CDR3 region has 14 residues. Germline V lookup: CDR1 MNHNY, CDR2 SVGAGI (reference sequence). V gave up 9 bases and J gave up 4 bases; unmatched junction bases: 10. CDR3 loop: CASNTGTGRYEQYF. The CDR3 DNA is TGTGCCAGTAACACCGGGACAGGGAGATACGAGCAGTACTTC.

This clonotype was counted at least ten times. The genes are TRBV5-6 and TRBJ2-1; TRBD1 is a possible D gene (5 bases). V was trimmed by 3 bases and J by 7 bases, leaving 8 bases between them. There are 12 residues in the CDR3. Germline CDR1 reads SGHDT; CDR2 reads YYEEEE. DNA for the CDR3: TGTGCCAGCAGCTCCCCAGGGAATGAGCAGTTCTTC. Its translation is CASSSPGNEQFF.

This sequence joins TRBV2 and TRBJ2-5, with D unresolved. Germline V lookup: CDR1 SNHLY, CDR2 FYNNEI. V was shortened by 6 bases and J by 1 base, with 6 bases between the two germline ends. This CDR3 has 12 amino acids. For the CDR3, the DNA is TGTGCCAGCAGAAACGCCCAAGAGACCCAGTACTTC. Its protein product is CASRNAQETQYF.

V gene TRBV3-1 combines with J gene TRBJ2-1, with a possible D match to TRBD1 (6 bases). The germline V and J ends were trimmed by 0 bases and 15 bases, with 18 bases remaining between them. The CDR3 has 14 residues. Germline V gives CDR1 LGHDT, CDR2 YNNKEL (reference sequence). The CDR3 coding sequence is TGTGCCAGCAGCCAAGATCGTGTGGGGGCGCGACGGTTCTTC. It is translated as CASSQDRVGARRFF.

At least ten counts were recorded for this clonotype. The chain recombines TRBV10-3 with TRBJ2-7; 11 bases align to TRBD1. Germline V lookup: CDR1 ENHRY, CDR2 SYGVKD. This CDR3 region has 16 residues. J lost 3 bases, V lost 3 bases, and 7 bases had no gene match. The CDR3 nucleotides are TGTGCCATCAGTGAAGGGGCCGGGACAGGGGGCTACGAGCAGTACTTC. It is translated as CAISEGAGTGGYEQYF.

The chain joins TRBV20-1 to TRBJ2-3, with unresolved D. CDR1 and CDR2 from the germline V gene are DFQATT and SNEGSKA (reference sequence). The length of the CDR3 is 10 residues. The V gene lost 6 bases and the J gene lost 5 bases, with 6 bases spanning the gap. CDR3 nucleotide sequence: TGCAGTGCCACTAAAGATACGCAGTATTTT. Protein: CSATKDTQYF.

This clonotype was observed at least ten times. The chain has TRBV18 and TRBJ2-7, with a tentative D call TRBD2 (6 bases). The CDR3 extends over 16 amino acids. Germline assignment: CDR1 KGHSH and CDR2 LQKENI. Trimming stripped 2 bases from V and 2 bases from J, with 16 bases between. CDR3 in amino acids: CASSPNVLASTYEQYF. CDR3 nucleotides: TGTGCCAGCTCACCAAATGTCCTAGCGAGCACCTACGAGCAGTACTTC.

The rearrangement uses TRBV6-5 and TRBJ2-2; D possibly corresponds to TRBD1 (5 bases). Germline CDR1 MNHEY, CDR2 SVGAGI. V was clipped by 1 base and J by 6 bases, with 12 bases between them. The CDR3 is made up of 15 amino acids. The CDR3 nucleotides read TGTGCCAGCAGTTACTTGCCAGGGCAGGCCGGGGAGCTGTTTTTT. Translation: CASSYLPGQAGELFF.

This clonotype counts as medium-sized (0.01 to 0.1%). V is TRBV27 and J is TRBJ2-3; D is possibly TRBD1 (6 bases). The V and J ends lost 5 bases and 3 bases respectively, with 15 bases between them. Germline V gene sequence: CDR1 MNHEY, CDR2 SMNVEV (reference sequence). This CDR3 is built from 15 residues. The CDR3 region has the DNA TGTGCCAGCAGTCCGTACAGGGAATCGACAGATACGCAGTATTTT. As protein: CASSPYRESTDTQYF.

This clonotype qualifies as medium-sized (0.01 to 0.1%). The gene calls are TRBV7-8 and TRBJ2-7; 7 bases match TRBD1. CDR1 SGHVS and CDR2 FQNEAQ come from the germline V gene. This CDR3 comprises 15 residues. Germline trimming cut 1 base from V and 0 bases from J; bases unmatched to any gene: 3. CDR3 coding DNA: TGTGCCAGCAGCTTAGACAGGACAGGCTCCTACGAGCAGTACTTC. Its protein is CASSLDRTGSYEQYF.

This clonotype was seen many times. The V call is TRBV7-8, the J call TRBJ1-5; D possibly corresponds to TRBD1 (5 bases). Trimming took 3 bases from V and 3 from J, leaving 9 bases between them. Germline V gives CDR1 SGHVS, CDR2 FQNEAQ. This CDR3 is built from 14 residues. The CDR3 DNA follows: TGTGCCAGCAGCTTTGTGGGACCCAATCAGCCCCAGCATTTT. Its protein product is CASSFVGPNQPQHF.

In this sample, this clonotype turned up many times. This chain uses TRBV27 with TRBJ2-7; D is perhaps TRBD1 (6 bases). Germline-derived CDR1 and CDR2 are MNHEY and SMNVEV (reference sequence). The CDR3 runs to 13 residues. V lost 5 bases to trimming and J lost 3 bases, with 11 bases between them. CDR3 sequence (DNA): TGTGCCAGCAGTCCACAGGGACGCTACGAGCAGTACTTC. Translated: CASSPQGRYEQYF.

This clonotype is deemed medium-sized. The rearrangement uses TRBV20-1 and TRBJ1-1, with 8 positions matching TRBD1. This CDR3 has 14 amino acids. V lost 6 bases and J lost 4; bases outside the gene matches: 10. Germline V lookup: CDR1 DFQATT, CDR2 SNEGSKA (reference sequence). DNA of the CDR3: TGCAGTGCCAGGTGGACAGGGTGGAGCACTGAAGCTTTCTTT. This gives the protein CSARWTGWSTEAFF.

For the CDR3, the DNA is TGCGCCAGCAGCCCGCAGGGGGGACAGCAAGAGACCCAGTACTTC. Its translation: CASSPQGGQQETQYF. This chain uses TRBV4-3 with TRBJ2-5; a possible D gene is TRBD1 (7 bases). Germline CDR1 and CDR2: LGHNA and YSLEER. The V gene lost 4 bases and the J gene lost 2 bases, with 14 bases spanning the gap. The CDR3 is 15 amino acids.

This chain joins TRBV7-2 and TRBJ2-5, with 8 bases that match TRBD2. Germline CDR1 and CDR2: SGHTA and FQGNSA. J gave up 5 bases and V 7 bases, and 12 bases lay outside the gene matches. The CDR3 runs to 15 residues. The CDR3 reads CASTGERGLWETQYF. CDR3 DNA: TGTGCCAGCACCGGGGAGCGGGGGTTGTGGGAGACCCAGTACTTC.

The rearrangement uses TRBV10-3 and TRBJ1-1, with D tentatively TRBD1 (6 bases). V lost 10 bases and J 2 bases, leaving 17 bases between the germline ends. The germline gives CDR1 ENHRY, CDR2 SYGVKD. The length of the CDR3 is 14 residues. Written as DNA, the CDR3 is TGTGCCACAACTCTTGACAGGCTAAACACTGAAGCTTTCTTT. Its protein is CATTLDRLNTEAFF.

The CDR3 sequence: CASSFLAGLTDTQYF. DNA for the CDR3: TGTGCCAGCAGCTTTCTAGCGGGGCTCACAGATACGCAGTATTTT. This chain joins TRBV7-3 and TRBJ2-3; 9 bases are shared with TRBD2. Germline values: CDR1 SGHTA, CDR2 FQGTGA. The V segment lost 3 bases and the J segment 2 bases; nucleotides outside the gene matches: 3. This CDR3 region has 15 residues. The whole variable domain, filled in from reference TRBV7-3 and TRBJ2-3, reads GAGVSQTPSNKVTEKGKYVELRCDPISGHTALYWYRQSLGQGPEFLIYFQGTGAADDSGLPNDRFFAVRPEGSVSTLKIQRTERGDSAVYLCASSFLAGLTDTQYFGPGTRLTVL.

The rearrangement joins TRBV5-6 to TRBJ2-7; D gene ambiguous. The CDR3 length is 18 residues. The V gene lost 4 bases and the J gene lost 7 bases, with 30 bases spanning the gap. Germline CDR1 SGHDT, CDR2 YYEEEE. For the CDR3, the DNA is TGTGCCAGCAGCACCGTCGCATCCTCCTACGAGCAGTACGGGGAGCAGTACGTC. This translates into CASSTVASSYEQYGEQYV.

V usage is TRBV29-1 and J usage is TRBJ2-1; D not certain. This CDR3 comprises 11 residues. V lost 4 bases and J 8 bases, leaving 9 bases between the germline ends. In germline, CDR1 is SQVTM, CDR2 ANQGSEA. The CDR3 DNA reads as TGCAGCGTTGGTTTTTTTGATGAGCAGTTCTTC. This gives the protein CSVGFFDEQFF.

There are many counts of this clonotype. The rearrangement uses TRBV9 and TRBJ2-3, with D unresolved. Trimming took 3 bases from V and 0 from J, leaving 14 bases between them. From germline, CDR1 is SGDLS and CDR2 YYNGEE. The CDR3 is 16 amino acids. CDR3 residues: CASSAYSETSTDTQYF. The DNA of the CDR3 is TGTGCCAGCAGCGCGTACAGCGAAACTAGCACAGATACGCAGTATTTT.

The chain couples TRBV18 to TRBJ2-3; D gene unclear. The CDR3 length is 14 residues. Germline V CDR1 and CDR2: KGHSH, LQKENI. The V end was cut by 3 bases, the J end by 8 bases, with 15 bases between. The CDR3 nucleotides read TGTGCCAGCTCACCCGATTCCCGGAGTGGTACGCAGTATTTT. It is translated as CASSPDSRSGTQYF.

In its sample, this clonotype ranks as medium-sized (0.01 to 0.1%). Here the CDR3 reads CSVVSFTYNEQFF. The CDR3 region has the DNA TGCAGTGTGGTCTCGTTCACCTACAATGAGCAGTTCTTC. This chain links TRBV20-1 with TRBJ2-1; D gene uncertain. V was clipped by 7 bases and J by 2 bases, with 12 bases between them. In germline, CDR1 is DFQATT, CDR2 SNEGSKA (reference sequence). CDR3 length: 13 residues.

Ten or more counts support this clonotype. The chain recombines TRBV27 with TRBJ2-2; D gene uncertain. V was trimmed by 7 bases and J by 4 bases, leaving 10 bases between them. This CDR3 spans 13 amino acids. Germline loops: CDR1 MNHEY, CDR2 SMNVEV (reference sequence). CDR3 in DNA: TGTGCCAGCAATCCCAGCCGCACCGGGGAGCTGTTTTTT. Encoded protein: CASNPSRTGELFF.

There are many counts of this clonotype. The rearrangement joins TRBV5-1 to TRBJ1-2, with D perhaps matching TRBD1 (6 bases). Germline-derived CDR1 and CDR2 are SGHRS and YFSETQ. This CDR3 has 13 residues. The V end was cut by 1 base, the J end by 3 bases, with 7 bases between. For the CDR3, the DNA is TGCGCCAGCAGCTTGAGACAGGACTATGGCTACACCTTC. Translated: CASSLRQDYGYTF.